Listed below are T cell receptor beta chains from one sample, sequenced in a study of blood T cell repertoires in COVID-19. This table comes from immunoSEQ multiplex PCR, and its TCRdb copy is limited to in-frame clones, with some not included. The profile covers 35,000 to 50,000 clones, with roughly 87% appearing a single time and about 25% taken by the ten largest. The sample consisted of peripheral blood. All receptors derive from a woman aged 60-75 years with acute or convalescent COVID-19. CDR3s include the opening cysteine and the closing phenylalanine or tryptophan. A D gene is named only where the DNA matches it firmly.

v_call: TRBV11-3
cdr3_length: 13
j_call: TRBJ1-1
d_call: NA
cdr3_aa: CASSTYRGAEAFF

v_call: TRBV6-5
cdr3_length: 15
j_call: TRBJ1-5
d_call: TRBD1
cdr3_aa: CASRDRGGGNQPQHF

v_call: TRBV5-1
cdr3_length: 15
j_call: TRBJ2-3
d_call: TRBD2
cdr3_aa: CASSVIAGGTDTQYF

v_call: TRBV5-1
cdr3_length: 14
j_call: TRBJ2-7
d_call: TRBD2
cdr3_aa: CASSPSGGSYEQYF

v_call: TRBV29-1
cdr3_length: 14
j_call: TRBJ2-3
d_call: TRBD1
cdr3_aa: CSVEDTRGPDTQYF

v_call: TRBV9
cdr3_length: 13
j_call: TRBJ1-1
d_call: NA
cdr3_aa: CASSLLRDTEAFF

v_call: TRBV5-6
cdr3_length: 16
j_call: TRBJ2-1
d_call: NA
cdr3_aa: CASSLRRGVSYNEQFF

v_call: TRBV7-9
cdr3_length: 14
j_call: TRBJ1-5
d_call: NA
cdr3_aa: CASSAPGLNQPQHF

v_call: TRBV5-1
cdr3_length: 17
j_call: TRBJ2-2
d_call: NA
cdr3_aa: CASSLYRGLGSPGELFF

v_call: TRBV29-1
cdr3_length: 15
j_call: TRBJ2-7
d_call: NA
cdr3_aa: CSVEGDRDTNYEQYF

v_call: TRBV12-3/TRBV12-4
cdr3_length: 12
j_call: TRBJ2-7
d_call: NA
cdr3_aa: CASSFGGLEQYF

v_call: TRBV13
cdr3_length: 14
j_call: TRBJ2-7
d_call: TRBD1
cdr3_aa: CASSFGQGVNEQYF

v_call: TRBV10-3
cdr3_length: 16
j_call: TRBJ1-2
d_call: TRBD1
cdr3_aa: CAISDHRTGDSYGYTF

v_call: TRBV7-3
cdr3_length: 13
j_call: TRBJ2-2
d_call: NA
cdr3_aa: CAPGQLNTGELFF

v_call: TRBV9
cdr3_length: 16
j_call: TRBJ1-6
d_call: TRBD1
cdr3_aa: CASSVGGGGLNSPLHF

v_call: TRBV29-1
cdr3_length: 10
j_call: TRBJ1-2
d_call: TRBD1
cdr3_aa: CSVLTGGYTF

v_call: TRBV5-8
cdr3_length: 15
j_call: TRBJ2-1
d_call: NA
cdr3_aa: CASSLGAISYNEQFF

v_call: TRBV4-1
cdr3_length: 14
j_call: TRBJ2-1
d_call: NA
cdr3_aa: CASSQVAGAGEQFF

v_call: TRBV13
cdr3_length: 14
j_call: TRBJ2-2
d_call: TRBD2
cdr3_aa: CASKRGANTGELFF

v_call: TRBV23-1
cdr3_length: 13
j_call: TRBJ2-7
d_call: TRBD1
cdr3_aa: CASRLDRAYEQYF

v_call: TRBV7-3
cdr3_length: 15
j_call: TRBJ1-4
d_call: TRBD1
cdr3_aa: CASSPPTGVNEKLFF

v_call: TRBV6-6
cdr3_length: 11
j_call: TRBJ2-2
d_call: NA
cdr3_aa: CGTRVAGELFF

v_call: TRBV3-1/TRBV3-2
cdr3_length: 14
j_call: TRBJ2-7
d_call: NA
cdr3_aa: CASSADQGWYEQYF

v_call: TRBV9
cdr3_length: 15
j_call: TRBJ1-2
d_call: TRBD1
cdr3_aa: CASSPGDRANYGYTF

v_call: TRBV3-1/TRBV3-2
cdr3_length: 13
j_call: TRBJ1-2
d_call: TRBD1
cdr3_aa: CASSLGQGNGYTF

v_call: TRBV2
cdr3_length: 15
j_call: TRBJ1-5
d_call: NA
cdr3_aa: CASRGSYSTNQPQHF

v_call: TRBV7-9
cdr3_length: 12
j_call: TRBJ2-7
d_call: TRBD1
cdr3_aa: CASSGTDYEQYF

v_call: TRBV5-1
cdr3_length: 14
j_call: TRBJ2-3
d_call: TRBD2
cdr3_aa: CASSEGTSKDTQYF

v_call: TRBV6-6
cdr3_length: 12
j_call: TRBJ1-3
d_call: NA
cdr3_aa: CASSSPENTIYF

v_call: TRBV6-5
cdr3_length: 14
j_call: TRBJ1-3
d_call: TRBD1
cdr3_aa: CATGQGVTGNTIYF

v_call: TRBV27
cdr3_length: 15
j_call: TRBJ1-2
d_call: TRBD1
cdr3_aa: CASSSTGQGRYGYTF

v_call: TRBV7-2
cdr3_length: 14
j_call: TRBJ2-7
d_call: NA
cdr3_aa: CASSFDEGAYEQYF

v_call: TRBV5-1
cdr3_length: 13
j_call: TRBJ1-1
d_call: NA
cdr3_aa: CASNTGMNTEAFF

v_call: TRBV24-1
cdr3_length: 13
j_call: TRBJ2-7
d_call: NA
cdr3_aa: CATSDSPGGEQYF

v_call: TRBV14
cdr3_length: 13
j_call: TRBJ2-7
d_call: NA
cdr3_aa: CASSNGRGSEQYF

v_call: TRBV19
cdr3_length: 15
j_call: TRBJ1-4
d_call: NA
cdr3_aa: CASRNGSETNEKLFF